The 14 T cell receptor beta chains listed next were all sequenced from one sample in a study of early T cells in non-severe SARS-CoV-2 infection. TCRdb itself ran the 5' RACE reads through MiXCR, one entry per CDR3 protein. The table shows fewer than 30,000 distinct CDR3 sequences, with roughly 5.3% occurring only once. The specimen was whole blood. The receptors stem from an adult who was a healthcare worker with PCR-confirmed SARS-CoV-2 infection or an uninfected control (not recorded which).

The gene calls are TRBV4-3 and TRBJ2-2; 11 bases line up with TRBD2. With V trimmed by 4 bases and J by 6 bases, 7 bases remained unmatched. Germline values: CDR1 LGHNA, CDR2 YSLEER. The CDR3 extends over 16 amino acids. DNA for the CDR3: TGCGCCAGCAGCCGCCGACTAGCGGGATTACCCGGGGAGCTGTTTTTT. This sequence encodes CASSRRLAGLPGELFF.

This clonotype has at least ten counts. The gene calls are TRBV18 and TRBJ2-4; a possible D gene is TRBD2 (7 bases). This CDR3 spans 16 amino acids. CDR1 is KGHSH and CDR2 is LQKENI in the germline V gene. Deletions cut 5 bases from V and 7 bases from J, with 21 bases between. The CDR3 DNA sequence: TGTGCCAGCTCAGTGACAGGAGGGGGGGCGCAGAACATTCAGTACTTC. Protein product: CASSVTGGGAQNIQYF.

The sample holds a few counts of this clonotype. V and J are TRBV10-3 and TRBJ1-1, with 8 nucleotides matching TRBD1. Unmatched junction bases numbered 1, after V lost 4 bases and J lost 3 bases. The germline gives CDR1 ENHRY, CDR2 SYGVKD. This CDR3 spans 13 amino acids. DNA for the CDR3: TGTGCCATCAGTGGGACAGGGTACACTGAAGCTTTCTTT. Its translation is CAISGTGYTEAFF.

This clonotype showed up many times. The chain links TRBV20-1 to TRBJ1-5; D gene unclear. The V end lost 4 bases, the J end lost 0 bases, and 7 bases lay between the germline ends. Germline V gene lookup returns CDR1 DFQATT and CDR2 SNEGSKA (reference sequence). There are 13 residues in the CDR3. The CDR3 coding sequence is TGCAGTGCTAATGACTATAGCAATCAGCCCCAGCATTTT. Residues: CSANDYSNQPQHF.

This clonotype has ten or more counts. V is TRBV12-3 or TRBV12-4 and J is TRBJ1-1, with D uncertain. The CDR3 length is 13 residues. With 1 base removed from V and 2 bases from J, the gap between germline ends came to 5 bases. As DNA, the CDR3 is TGTGCCAGCAGTTTAGGGCATAACACTGAAGCTTTCTTT. It is translated as CASSLGHNTEAFF.

This clonotype occurred a few times. The V and J genes are TRBV7-9 and TRBJ2-7, with D tentatively TRBD1 or TRBD2 (5 bases each). In germline, CDR1 is SEHNR, CDR2 FQNEAQ (reference sequence). V dropped 8 bases and J dropped 0 bases, with 11 bases sitting between them. The CDR3 totals 13 residues. The DNA for the CDR3 is TGTGCCAGCCGGGACGGATACTCCTACGAGCAGTACTTC. Translated, it gives CASRDGYSYEQYF.

This clonotype was observed a few times. The V and J genes are TRBV28 and TRBJ2-3; no reliable D call. V was shortened by 5 bases and J by 6 bases, with 12 bases between the two germline ends. The CDR3 totals 13 residues. Per the germline V gene, CDR1 is MDHEN and CDR2 is SYDVKM. The CDR3 sequence is CASSRRVGDTQYF. CDR3 sequence (DNA): TGTGCCAGCAGTCGTAGGGTGGGCGATACGCAGTATTTT.

Ten or more counts support this clonotype. This chain connects TRBV9 to TRBJ2-1; 8 nucleotides agree with TRBD2. Germline V gives CDR1 SGDLS, CDR2 YYNGEE. V was pared by 4 bases and J by 2 bases, with 14 bases of the junction left unmatched. The CDR3 sequence is 18 residues long. This chain's CDR3 is CASSSLRPPGLAYNEQFF. The CDR3 bases are TGTGCCAGCAGCTCTCTGCGACCCCCGGGACTAGCCTACAATGAGCAGTTCTTC.

This clonotype was detected many times. The genes are TRBV25-1 and TRBJ1-4; TRBD1 matches at 7 bases. Germline CDR1 and CDR2: MGHDK and SYGVNS. This CDR3 contains 14 residues. Trimming removed 8 bases from V and 8 bases from J; junction bases left unmatched: 11. The CDR3 sequence: CASLQTGFGEKLFF. In DNA, the CDR3 is TGTGCCAGCCTCCAGACAGGGTTTGGGGAAAAACTGTTTTTT.

This clonotype was observed at least ten times. The V and J genes are TRBV29-1 and TRBJ1-3; D might be TRBD1 (5 bases). This CDR3 has 13 amino acids. Per the germline V gene, CDR1 is SQVTM and CDR2 is ANQGSEA. V was shortened by 5 bases and J by 0 bases, with 8 bases between the two germline ends. DNA of the CDR3: TGCAGCGTTCGACAGACCTCTGGAAACACCATATATTTT. It yields the protein CSVRQTSGNTIYF.

At least ten counts were recorded for this clonotype. The chain couples TRBV7-8 to TRBJ2-7; D call uncertain. The CDR3 is 16 amino acids. Trimming took 4 bases from V and 0 from J, leaving 16 bases between them. The V gene's germline CDR1 is SGHVS and CDR2 FQNEAQ. The CDR3 loop reads CASSSFNGGDSYEQYF. The CDR3 DNA reads TGTGCCAGCAGCTCCTTTAATGGCGGTGACTCCTACGAGCAGTACTTC.

This clonotype appeared many times. The V call is TRBV12-3 or TRBV12-4, the J call TRBJ2-3; 7 nucleotides match TRBD2. This CDR3 has 18 amino acids. With V trimmed by 2 bases and J by 2 bases, 13 bases remained unmatched. For the CDR3, the DNA is TGTGCCAGCAGTTTATGGGCTCGATCTAGCGGTCCCACAGATACGCAGTATTTT. Its translation: CASSLWARSSGPTDTQYF.

At least ten counts were recorded for this clonotype. The V and J genes are TRBV28 and TRBJ2-6; D is uncertain. Per germline, CDR1 MDHEN and CDR2 SYDVKM. This CDR3 region has 13 residues. V lost 7 bases and J lost 2, with 6 bases in between. The CDR3 coding sequence is TGTGCCAGCACCCGTGCTGGGGCCAACGTCCTGACTTTC. This codes for CASTRAGANVLTF.

The sample holds many counts of this clonotype. The rearrangement uses TRBV6-5 and TRBJ2-2; 11 nucleotides match TRBD2. CDR3 length equals 16 residues. The germline V gene encodes CDR1 MNHEY and CDR2 SVGAGI. Trimming at V came to 7 bases and at J to 5 bases, leaving 9 bases not matched to a gene. The CDR3 coding sequence is TGTGCCAGCAAACTAGCGGGAGTATGGGATACCGGGGAGCTGTTTTTT. This codes for CASKLAGVWDTGELFF.